The rows below give T cell receptor beta chains drawn from one sample of a study of blood T cell repertoires in COVID-19. Produced via immunoSEQ multiplex PCR; TCRdb's table is partial and in-frame only. This sample has roughly 100,000 clones, with 80% to 90% found just once. Sequenced input: peripheral blood. These receptors originate from a man aged 35-49 years with active or convalescent COVID-19. The CDR3 runs from the conserved cysteine through the conserved F or W. The order of the fields is J gene, V gene, D gene, clone size, CDR3 DNA, CDR3 protein. D genes are given only for firm matches. Not every row has a clone size; where given, it reads once, few, many or a size class.

>TRBJ1-4|TRBV6-1|NA|NA
TGTGCCAGCAGTGAAGTACTAGCGCTGGGGACTAATGAAAAACTGTTTTTT
CASSEVLALGTNEKLFF
>TRBJ2-1|TRBV19|TRBD1|NA
TGTGCCAGTAGTATAGTACGGGACAGAATCCGTGAGCAGTTCTTC
CASSIVRDRIREQFF
>TRBJ2-5|TRBV5-6|TRBD1|NA
TGTGCCAGCAGCACCCGACAGGGGGCTAGGGAGACCCAGTACTTC
CASSTRQGARETQYF
>TRBJ2-5|TRBV7-2|NA|NA
TGTGCCAGCAGCTTAGGGCAGTACACCCAGTACTTC
CASSLGQYTQYF
>TRBJ1-1|TRBV7-8|NA|NA
TGTGCCAGCAGCTCCTTGGGGGGGAACACTGAAGCTTTCTTT
CASSSLGGNTEAFF
>TRBJ2-1|TRBV30|TRBD1|NA
TGTGCCTGGAGAGGGGACAGGGGGTCCTACAATGAGCAGTTCTTC
CAWRGDRGSYNEQFF
>TRBJ2-7|TRBV5-1|TRBD1|NA
TGCGCCAGCAGCTTAACACAGGGGAAATACGAGCAGTACTTC
CASSLTQGKYEQYF
>TRBJ2-3|TRBV9|NA|once
TGTGCCAGCAGCGTAGCATCTAGCGCCTTTACAGATACGCAGTATTTT
CASSVASSAFTDTQYF
>TRBJ2-3|TRBV2|NA|NA
TGTGCCAGCAGGACCCCAGGCCCCCTTAGCACAGATACGCAGTATTTT
CASRTPGPLSTDTQYF
>TRBJ2-5|TRBV27|NA|NA
TGTGCCAGCAGTAGGGGTCGGTCACTGGGGTTCCAAGAGACCCAGTACTTC
CASSRGRSLGFQETQYF
>TRBJ2-1|TRBV4-1|NA|NA
TGCGCCAGCAGCCATGGTGACACTCGCTCCTACAATGAGCAGTTCTTC
CASSHGDTRSYNEQFF
>TRBJ2-3|TRBV25-1|NA|few
TGTGCCAGCTCTAGTCCAGGGAGCACAGATACGCAGTATTTT
CASSSPGSTDTQYF
>TRBJ2-1|TRBV9|TRBD2|NA
TGTGCCAGCAGCGTTGGACTAGCGGGGGGAGACAATGAGCAGTTCTTC
CASSVGLAGGDNEQFF
>TRBJ2-7|TRBV3-1/TRBV3-2|TRBD1|NA
TGTGCCAGCAGCCCATCAGGGGGCAACGAGCAGTACTTC
CASSPSGGNEQYF
>TRBJ1-1|TRBV7-8|NA|few
TGTGCCAGCAGCTCACACGCCCGGGGGGCGAACACTGAAGCTTTCTTT
CASSSHARGANTEAFF
>TRBJ1-2|TRBV11-2|TRBD1|NA
TGTGCCAGCAGCTCGGGACAGGGCTCTAACTATGGCTACACCTTC
CASSSGQGSNYGYTF
>TRBJ2-1|TRBV6-6|NA|few
TGTGCCAGCAGTTACGAAGCGGGCGACGGGTTGAATGAGCAGTTCTTC
CASSYEAGDGLNEQFF
>TRBJ2-1|TRBV9|TRBD1|NA
TGTGCCAGCAGCGAGGGACAGGGGTGGAATGAGCAGTTCTTC
CASSEGQGWNEQFF
>TRBJ1-3|TRBV3-1/TRBV3-2|NA|NA
TGTGCCAGCAGCCAAGGTACAGGCTCTGGAAACACCATATATTTT
CASSQGTGSGNTIYF
>TRBJ2-7|TRBV6-1|TRBD2|few
TGTGCCAGCAGTGACGGCGGGGGGGCCAAGGAGCAGTACTTC
CASSDGGGAKEQYF
>TRBJ1-2|TRBV7-2|NA|NA
TGTGCCAGCAGCTTAGCCGGGACTTCGGGCTACACCTTC
CASSLAGTSGYTF
>TRBJ2-1|TRBV12-5|NA|once
TGTGCTAGTGGTTGGAGCTCCTACAATGAGCAGTTCTTC
CASGWSSYNEQFF
>TRBJ1-1|TRBV25-1|TRBD1|NA
TGTGCCAGCAGTCGTGACAGGGGAGGCGCTTTCTTT
CASSRDRGGAFF
>TRBJ1-2|TRBV30|NA|NA
TGTGCCTGGACCGGACGGGGGACTACCCTCACGGGGGGCTACACCTTC
CAWTGRGTTLTGGYTF
>TRBJ1-1|TRBV12-3/TRBV12-4|NA|few
TGTGCCAGCAACCGCGGGGTGGGGGCTTTCTTT
CASNRGVGAFF
>TRBJ2-3|TRBV11-1|NA|NA
TGTGCCAGCAGCCGTCGACTTAAAGATACGCAGTATTTT
CASSRRLKDTQYF
>TRBJ1-2|TRBV19|TRBD1|NA
TGTGCCAGTAGTTGGACAGGGACTAACTATGGCTACACCTTC
CASSWTGTNYGYTF
>TRBJ1-4|TRBV30|NA|once
TGTGCCTGGGGACCGGGGGGGAATGAAAAACTGTTTTTT
CAWGPGGNEKLFF
>TRBJ1-2|TRBV5-1|TRBD1|NA
TGCGCCAGCAGCTCGCTCGGGACAGCTTATGGCTACACCTTC
CASSSLGTAYGYTF
>TRBJ2-3|TRBV12-2|NA|NA
TGTGCAAGTCGCTTAGCTCCGACAGATACGCAGTATTTT
CASRLAPTDTQYF
>TRBJ1-1|TRBV9|NA|NA
TGTGCCAGCAGCCCCACGGGGGGGGCTACTGAAGCTTTCTTT
CASSPTGGATEAFF
>TRBJ1-2|TRBV19|NA|NA
TGTGCCAGTAGTCCGTCGAGGAGTATCTATGGCTACACCTTC
CASSPSRSIYGYTF
>TRBJ1-6|TRBV2|TRBD1|NA
TGTGCCAGCAGACCCGGGACAGACTATTCACCCCTCCACTTT
CASRPGTDYSPLHF
>TRBJ2-1|TRBV2|NA|NA
TGTGCCAGCAGTGACAGGGTACGAGAGCAGTTCTTC
CASSDRVREQFF
>TRBJ2-3|TRBV6-2/TRBV6-3|TRBD2|once
TGTGCCAGCAGTTCCATACTAGCGGGACAGACAGATACGCAGTATTTT
CASSSILAGQTDTQYF
>TRBJ2-7|TRBV6-5|TRBD2|NA
TGTGCCAGCGGACACGGGGGGGCCTACGAGCAGTACTTC
CASGHGGAYEQYF